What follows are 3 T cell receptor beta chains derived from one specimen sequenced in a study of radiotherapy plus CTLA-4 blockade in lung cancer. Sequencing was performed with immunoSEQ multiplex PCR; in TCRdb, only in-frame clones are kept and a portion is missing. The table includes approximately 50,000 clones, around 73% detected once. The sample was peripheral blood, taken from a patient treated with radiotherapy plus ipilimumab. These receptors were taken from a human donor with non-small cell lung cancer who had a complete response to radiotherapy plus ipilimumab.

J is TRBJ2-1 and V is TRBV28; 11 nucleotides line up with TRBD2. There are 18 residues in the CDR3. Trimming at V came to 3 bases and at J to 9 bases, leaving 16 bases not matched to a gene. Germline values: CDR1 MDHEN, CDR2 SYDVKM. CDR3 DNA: TGTGCCAGCAGTTTTAGGCTCGGCCTAGCGGGAGGAGGGAGTGAGCAGTTCTTC. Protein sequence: CASSFRLGLAGGGSEQFF.

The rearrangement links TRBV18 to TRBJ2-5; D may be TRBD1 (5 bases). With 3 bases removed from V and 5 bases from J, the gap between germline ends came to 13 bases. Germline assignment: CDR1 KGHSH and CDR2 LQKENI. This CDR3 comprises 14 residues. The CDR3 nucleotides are TGTGCCAGCTCACCTGGTTCAGGGCGGGAGACCCAGTACTTC. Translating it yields CASSPGSGRETQYF.

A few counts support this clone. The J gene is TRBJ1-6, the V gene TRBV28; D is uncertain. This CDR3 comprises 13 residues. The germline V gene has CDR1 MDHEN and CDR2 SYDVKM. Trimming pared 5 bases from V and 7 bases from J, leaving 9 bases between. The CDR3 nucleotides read TGTGCCAGCAGTCCCACGCGGAATTCACCCCTCCACTTT. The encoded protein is CASSPTRNSPLHF.